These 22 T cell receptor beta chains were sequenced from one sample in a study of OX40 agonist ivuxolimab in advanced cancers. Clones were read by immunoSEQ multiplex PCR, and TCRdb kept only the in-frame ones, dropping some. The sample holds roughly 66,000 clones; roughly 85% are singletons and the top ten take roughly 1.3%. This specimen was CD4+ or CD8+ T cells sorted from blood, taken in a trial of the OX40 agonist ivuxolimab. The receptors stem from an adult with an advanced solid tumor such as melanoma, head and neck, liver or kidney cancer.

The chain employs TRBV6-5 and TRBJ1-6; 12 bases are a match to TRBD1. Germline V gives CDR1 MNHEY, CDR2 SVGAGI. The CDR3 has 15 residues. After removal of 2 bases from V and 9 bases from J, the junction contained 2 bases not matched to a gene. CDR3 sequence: CASSYGTGGLSPLHF. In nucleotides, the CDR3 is TGTGCCAGCAGTTACGGGACAGGGGGCCTTTCACCCCTCCACTTT.

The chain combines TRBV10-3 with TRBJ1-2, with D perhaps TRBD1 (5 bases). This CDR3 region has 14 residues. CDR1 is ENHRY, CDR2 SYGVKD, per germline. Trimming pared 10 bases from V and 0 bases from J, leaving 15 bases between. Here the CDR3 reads CASGDVRTNYGYTF. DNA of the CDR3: TGTGCCAGCGGGGACGTCCGAACTAACTATGGCTACACCTTC.

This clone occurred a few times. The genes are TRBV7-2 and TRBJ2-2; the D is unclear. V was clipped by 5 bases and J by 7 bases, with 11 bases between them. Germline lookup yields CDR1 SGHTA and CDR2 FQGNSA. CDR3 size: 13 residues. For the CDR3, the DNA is TGTGCCAGCAGCCTTCTGGACCGCGGGGAGCTGTTTTTT. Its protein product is CASSLLDRGELFF.

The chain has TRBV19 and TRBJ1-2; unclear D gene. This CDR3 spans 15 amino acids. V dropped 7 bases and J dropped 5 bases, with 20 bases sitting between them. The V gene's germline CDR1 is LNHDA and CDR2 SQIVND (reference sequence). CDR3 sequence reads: CASTALQTSGYGYTF. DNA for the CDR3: TGTGCCAGTACCGCACTACAGACTTCAGGATATGGCTACACCTTC. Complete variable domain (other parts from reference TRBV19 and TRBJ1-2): DGGITQSPKYLFRKEGQNVTLSCEQNLNHDAMYWYRQDPGQGLRLIYYSQIVNDFQKGDIAEGYSVSREKKESFPLTVTSAQKNPTAFYLCASTALQTSGYGYTFGSGTRLTVV.

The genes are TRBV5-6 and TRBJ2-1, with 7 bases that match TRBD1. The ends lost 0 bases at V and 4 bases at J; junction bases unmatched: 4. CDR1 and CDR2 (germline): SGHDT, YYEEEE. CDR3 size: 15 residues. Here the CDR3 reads CASSLGDSVYNEQFF. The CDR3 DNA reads TGTGCCAGCAGCTTGGGGGACAGCGTATACAATGAGCAGTTCTTC.

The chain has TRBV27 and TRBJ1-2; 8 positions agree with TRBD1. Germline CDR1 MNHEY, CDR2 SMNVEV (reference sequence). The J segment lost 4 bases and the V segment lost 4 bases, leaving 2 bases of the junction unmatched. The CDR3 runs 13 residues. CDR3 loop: CASSSDRGYGYTF. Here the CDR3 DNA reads TGTGCCAGCAGTTCCGACAGGGGCTATGGCTACACCTTC.

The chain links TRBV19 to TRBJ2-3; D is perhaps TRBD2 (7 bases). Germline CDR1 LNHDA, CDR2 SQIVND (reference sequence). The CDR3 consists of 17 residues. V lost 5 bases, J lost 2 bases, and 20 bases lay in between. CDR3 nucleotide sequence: TGTGCCAGTAGTCTTCAGGGGACGCGGGGGACCACAGATACGCAGTATTTT. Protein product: CASSLQGTRGTTDTQYF.

This CDR3 is CASGRVNTGELFF. CDR3 nucleotides: TGTGCCTCAGGACGGGTCAACACCGGGGAGCTGTTTTTT. The chain links TRBV30 to TRBJ2-2; no definite D call. The CDR3 length is 13 residues. Trimming left V 7 bases short and J 2 bases short, with 11 bases between. Germline CDR1 reads GTSNPN; CDR2 reads SVGIG (reference sequence).

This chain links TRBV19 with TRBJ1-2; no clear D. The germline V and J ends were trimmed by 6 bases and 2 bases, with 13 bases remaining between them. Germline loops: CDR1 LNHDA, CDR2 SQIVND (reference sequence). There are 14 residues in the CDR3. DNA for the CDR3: TGTGCCAGTAGGAGGAAGGCAACGAACTATGGCTACACCTTC. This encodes CASRRKATNYGYTF. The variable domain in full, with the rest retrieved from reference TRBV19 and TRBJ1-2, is DGGITQSPKYLFRKEGQNVTLSCEQNLNHDAMYWYRQDPGQGLRLIYYSQIVNDFQKGDIAEGYSVSREKKESFPLTVTSAQKNPTAFYLCASRRKATNYGYTFGSGTRLTVV.

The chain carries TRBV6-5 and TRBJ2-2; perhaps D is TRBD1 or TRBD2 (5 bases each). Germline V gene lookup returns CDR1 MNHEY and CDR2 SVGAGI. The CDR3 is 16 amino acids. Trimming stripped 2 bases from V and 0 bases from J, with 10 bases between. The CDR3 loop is CASSYRDPSNTGELFF. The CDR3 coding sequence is TGTGCCAGCAGTTACAGGGACCCTTCGAACACCGGGGAGCTGTTTTTT.

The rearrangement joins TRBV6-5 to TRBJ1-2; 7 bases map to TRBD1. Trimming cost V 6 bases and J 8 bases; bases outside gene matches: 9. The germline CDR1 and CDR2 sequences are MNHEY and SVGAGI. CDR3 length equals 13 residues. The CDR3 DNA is TGTGCCAGCAGCTCTGCAGGGGGAGGCGGCTACACCTTC. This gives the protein CASSSAGGGGYTF.

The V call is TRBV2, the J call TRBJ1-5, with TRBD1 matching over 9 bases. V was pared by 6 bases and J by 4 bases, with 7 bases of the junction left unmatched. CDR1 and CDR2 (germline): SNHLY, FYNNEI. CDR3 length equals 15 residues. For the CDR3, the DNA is TGTGCCAGCAGGGATACCGGGACAGGGAATCAGCCCCAGCATTTT. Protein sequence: CASRDTGTGNQPQHF.

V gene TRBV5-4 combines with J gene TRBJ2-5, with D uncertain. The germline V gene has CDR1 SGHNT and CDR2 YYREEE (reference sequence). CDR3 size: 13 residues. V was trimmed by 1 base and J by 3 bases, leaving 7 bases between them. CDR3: CASSLYGKETQYF. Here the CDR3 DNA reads TGTGCCAGCAGCTTGTACGGAAAAGAGACCCAGTACTTC.

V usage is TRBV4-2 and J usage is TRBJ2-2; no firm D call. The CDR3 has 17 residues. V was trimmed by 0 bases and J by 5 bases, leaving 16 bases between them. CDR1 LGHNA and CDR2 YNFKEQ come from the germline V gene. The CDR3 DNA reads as TGTGCCAGCAGCCAAGATATTAGGCGTAGGGAAACCGGGGAGCTGTTTTTT. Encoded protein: CASSQDIRRRETGELFF.

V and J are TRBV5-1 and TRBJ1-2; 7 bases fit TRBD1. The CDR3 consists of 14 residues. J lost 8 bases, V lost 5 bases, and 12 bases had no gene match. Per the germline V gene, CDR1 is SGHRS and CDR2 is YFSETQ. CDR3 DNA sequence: TGCGCCAGCAGGCCCGGACAGGAATCTTACGGCTACACCTTC. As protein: CASRPGQESYGYTF.

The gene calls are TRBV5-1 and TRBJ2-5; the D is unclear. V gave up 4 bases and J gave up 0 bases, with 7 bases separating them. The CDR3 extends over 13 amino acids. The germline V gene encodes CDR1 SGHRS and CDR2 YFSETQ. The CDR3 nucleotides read TGCGCCAGCAGCCGACCCGACCAAGAGACCCAGTACTTC. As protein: CASSRPDQETQYF.

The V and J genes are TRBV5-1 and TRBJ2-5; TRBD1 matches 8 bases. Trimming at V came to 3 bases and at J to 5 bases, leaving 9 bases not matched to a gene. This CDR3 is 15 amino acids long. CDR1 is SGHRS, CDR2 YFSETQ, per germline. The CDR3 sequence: CASSSTGGRGETQYF. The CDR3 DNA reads TGCGCCAGCAGCTCAACAGGGGGAAGAGGGGAGACCCAGTACTTC. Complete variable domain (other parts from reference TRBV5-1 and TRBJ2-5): KAGVTQTPRYLIKTRGQQVTLSCSPISGHRSVSWYQQTPGQGLQFLFEYFSETQRNKGNFPGRFSGRQFSNSRSEMNVSTLELGDSALYLCASSSTGGRGETQYFGPGTRLLVL.

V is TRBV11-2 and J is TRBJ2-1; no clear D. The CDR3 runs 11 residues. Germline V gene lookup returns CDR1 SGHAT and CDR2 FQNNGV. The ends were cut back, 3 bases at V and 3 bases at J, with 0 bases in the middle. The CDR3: CASSFYNEQFF. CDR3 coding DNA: TGTGCCAGCAGCTTCTACAATGAGCAGTTCTTC.

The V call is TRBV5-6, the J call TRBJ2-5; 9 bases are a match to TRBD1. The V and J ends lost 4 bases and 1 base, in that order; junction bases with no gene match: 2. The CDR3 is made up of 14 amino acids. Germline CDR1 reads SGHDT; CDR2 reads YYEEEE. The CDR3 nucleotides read TGTGCCAGCAGCCGGACAGGGGCCCAAGAGACCCAGTACTTC. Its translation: CASSRTGAQETQYF.

This CDR3 is CASSLAFREAEQYF. CDR3 coding DNA: TGTGCCAGCAGCTTGGCCTTCCGGGAGGCCGAGCAGTACTTC. This chain connects TRBV5-4 to TRBJ2-7, with 7 bases matching TRBD2. The CDR3 is 14 residues long. Looked up from germline, CDR1 is SGHNT and CDR2 is YYREEE (reference sequence). V shed 0 bases and J 6 bases; nucleotides not matched to a gene: 6.

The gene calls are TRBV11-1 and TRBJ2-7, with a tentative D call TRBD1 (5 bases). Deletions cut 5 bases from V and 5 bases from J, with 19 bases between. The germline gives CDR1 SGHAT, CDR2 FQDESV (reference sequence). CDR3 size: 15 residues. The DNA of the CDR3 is TGTGCCAGCAGCCTAGGACACCTCAATCGGGACGAGCAGTACTTC. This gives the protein CASSLGHLNRDEQYF.

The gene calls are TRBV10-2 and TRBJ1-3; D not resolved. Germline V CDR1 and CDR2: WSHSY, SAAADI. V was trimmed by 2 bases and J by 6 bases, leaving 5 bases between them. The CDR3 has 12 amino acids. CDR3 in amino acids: CASSEAQNTIYF. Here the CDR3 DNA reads TGCGCCAGCAGTGAGGCCCAAAACACCATATATTTT.